This TCR beta chain was recorded in a study of cytomegalovirus exposure and HLA in healthy donors. Study-wide findings and caveats: Many donors shared some public TCRs, even though most TCR sequences were rare. Reportedly, cytomegalovirus status was diagnosed with high sensitivity and specificity.

To note about this clone: The antigen is not known.

Trimming took off 0 bases at V and 5 bases at J, with 11 bases between the two ends. The length of the CDR3 is 14 residues. In germline, CDR1 is SGDLS, CDR2 YYNGEE. The validation cohort, a group of more than 95 subjects, included the donors and was separate from the roughly 670-subject first cohort. Method: immunoSEQ multiplex PCR; TCRdb's copy keeps in-frame clones and lacks some. The sample records approximately 270,000 clones, 90% being singletons. Sequencing used PBMCs. The receptor was isolated from a woman aged 18-30 years in good health and CMV-seronegative. The gene calls are TRBV9 and TRBJ2-5, with D perhaps matching TRBD1 (6 bases). Written as DNA, the CDR3 is TGTGCCAGCAGCGTAGGTGCAGGGGAGGAGACCCAGTACTTC. Its translation: CASSVGAGEETQYF.